The sequence of this TCR beta chain was determined in a study of blood T cell repertoires in COVID-19. Background on the study: Collection of acute and convalescent COVID-19 samples took place in the United States, Italy and Spain. PBMCs, B-cell-depleted T cells, or T cells were the source of the cDNA or gDNA that made up the material.

The germline V and J ends were trimmed by 3 bases and 6 bases, with 14 bases remaining between them. Germline values: CDR1 KGHDR, CDR2 SFDVKD. This CDR3 spans 15 amino acids. In the study's own analysis: Reference gene primer amplification in the assay estimated nucleated cell counts. The table came from immunoSEQ multiplex PCR; TCRdb's copy has only in-frame clones and leaves some out. V and J calls and clone size are given by that table; D and trimming were obtained from the DNA. The sample has around 310,000 clones; 90% are singletons. The specimen sequenced was peripheral blood. The TCR comes from a woman in her thirties or forties with COVID-19, enrolled during active disease. The chain combines TRBV24-1 with TRBJ2-1; D is possibly TRBD2 (5 bases). CDR3: CATSDPGLIPNEQFF. DNA for the CDR3: TGTGCCACCAGTGATCCTGGACTGATTCCCAATGAGCAGTTCTTC.